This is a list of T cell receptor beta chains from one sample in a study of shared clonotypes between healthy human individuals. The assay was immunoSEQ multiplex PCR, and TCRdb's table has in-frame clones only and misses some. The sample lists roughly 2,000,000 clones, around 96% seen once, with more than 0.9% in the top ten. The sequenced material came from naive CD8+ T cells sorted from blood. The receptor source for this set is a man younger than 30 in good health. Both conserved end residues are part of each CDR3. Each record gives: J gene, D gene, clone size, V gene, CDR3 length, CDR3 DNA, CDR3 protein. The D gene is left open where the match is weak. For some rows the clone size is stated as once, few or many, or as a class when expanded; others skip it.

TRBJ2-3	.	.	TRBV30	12	TGTGCCTGGTATTTGGGACTGAATACGCAGTATTTT	CAWYLGLNTQYF
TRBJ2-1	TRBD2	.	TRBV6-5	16	TGTGCCAGCAGTTACTCGAAGCGGGGGGCCGAAAATGAGCAGTTCTTC	CASSYSKRGAENEQFF
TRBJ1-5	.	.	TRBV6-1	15	TGTGCCAGCAGTGAAGCCAACTTGACCCCCTGGCCCCAGCATTTT	CASSEANLTPWPQHF
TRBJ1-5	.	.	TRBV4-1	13	TGCGCCAGCAGCCAATCTAGTTATCAGCCCCAGCATTTT	CASSQSSYQPQHF
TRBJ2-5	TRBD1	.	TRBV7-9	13	TGTGCCGCCACGCAGGGGGATGAAGAGACCCAGTACTTC	CAATQGDEETQYF
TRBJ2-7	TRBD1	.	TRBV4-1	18	TGCGCCAGCAGCCAGGAGTCTGCCACAGGGGTAAGCTCCTACGAGCAGTACTTC	CASSQESATGVSSYEQYF
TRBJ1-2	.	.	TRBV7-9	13	TGTGCCAGCAGCTCGGTGTTAGGATATGGCTACACCTTC	CASSSVLGYGYTF
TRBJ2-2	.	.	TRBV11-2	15	TGTGCCAGCAGCCCAAGCCCGGGGGACACCGGGGAGCTGTTTTTT	CASSPSPGDTGELFF
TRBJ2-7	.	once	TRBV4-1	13	TGCGCCAGCAGCCAAGGACTGAACTACGAGCAGTACTTC	CASSQGLNYEQYF
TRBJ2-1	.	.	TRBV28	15	TGTGCCAGCAGTTTCCAGGGGCACTTAAACAATGAGCAGTTCTTC	CASSFQGHLNNEQFF
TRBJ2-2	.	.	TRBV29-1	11	TGCAGCGTTGAGATGGTCGGGGAGCTGTTTTTT	CSVEMVGELFF
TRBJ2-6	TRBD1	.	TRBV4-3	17	TGCGCCAGCAGCCTGGACAGGGCAAGCTCTGGGGCCAACGTCCTGACTTTC	CASSLDRASSGANVLTF
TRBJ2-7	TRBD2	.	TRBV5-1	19	TGCGCCAGCAGCGCGGCCGGGACTAGCGCCGACGACAGCTCCTACGAGCAGTACTTC	CASSAAGTSADDSSYEQYF
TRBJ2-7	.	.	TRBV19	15	TGTGCCAGCTCCTTGTCCCCCGGGGCTTCCTACGAGCAGTACTTC	CASSLSPGASYEQYF
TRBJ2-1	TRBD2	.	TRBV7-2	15	TGTGCCAGCAGCGATTTAGCGGGAGGTTCCAAAGGGCAGTTCTTC	CASSDLAGGSKGQFF
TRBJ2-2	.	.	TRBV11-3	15	TGTGCCAGCAGCTTGGGGGCGGGCGACACCGGGGAGCTGTTTTTT	CASSLGAGDTGELFF